Sequencing of this TCR beta chain was carried out in a study of T cells in Graves' hyperthyroidism and ophthalmopathy. This clonotype was seen many times. Template material for amplifying TCR beta CDR3 regions consisted of RNA transcripts. During a first-round RT-PCR of the TCR CDR3, the HTBI primer set was used. A single record per CDR3 protein comes from TCRdb applying MiXCR to the multiplex PCR reads. This table holds about 540,000 distinct CDR3 sequences, about half found once. The V gene end was trimmed by 4 bases and the J gene end by 4 bases; junction bases not matched to a gene: 13. The CDR3 is 17 amino acids. In germline, CDR1 is LNHDA, CDR2 SQIVND (reference sequence). With a duration under 2 months, the hyperthyroidism was newly diagnosed in patients aged 18 to 65. Patients having uncontrolled infection, another autoimmune disease, pregnancy or lactation were not included.

The sample was peripheral blood or thyroid tissue (not recorded which). This clonotype was obtained from a woman between 18 and 30 years old with Graves' hyperthyroidism. The J gene is TRBJ1-5, the V gene TRBV19, with TRBD1 identical over 7 bases. CDR3 in DNA: TGTGCCAGTAGTAACCCCTACCTAGGGGGCAGGAATCAGCCCCAGCATTTT. Encoded protein: CASSNPYLGGRNQPQHF.